This TCR beta chain was sequenced in a study of blood T cell repertoires in COVID-19. In the study overall: Material from acute and convalescent COVID-19 was sourced from the United States, Italy and Spain. PBMCs, B-cell-depleted T cells, or T cells provided the cDNA or gDNA that made up the material.

Per the original methods: Estimated nucleated cell counts came from reference gene primer amplification. TCRdb's table, derived via immunoSEQ multiplex PCR, lists solely in-frame clones and lacks some. V, J and clone size are those of that table, while D and trimming were read from the DNA. This sample carries about 170,000 clones, roughly 90% of them seen once, and the ten largest clones take 0.53%. CDR1 is MNHEY and CDR2 is SMNVEV in the germline V gene (reference sequence). This CDR3 has 15 residues. Trimming removed 6 bases at V and 8 bases at J, with 19 bases between. The specimen sequenced was peripheral blood. The rearrangement links TRBV27 to TRBJ1-4, with D possibly being TRBD1 (6 bases). This TCR was sampled from a man aged 45 to 65 with acute or convalescent COVID-19. CDR3 sequence reads: CASRPDRMRGEKLFF. In DNA, the CDR3 is TGTGCCAGCAGACCCGACAGGATGAGAGGGGAAAAACTGTTTTTT.